Below are 20 T cell receptor beta chains sequenced from a single sample in a study of T cells after posttransplantation cyclophosphamide. Generated by immunoSEQ multiplex PCR, the TCRdb table keeps only in-frame clones and is missing some. Recorded here are 25,000 to 35,000 clones, none singletons. Sequences were obtained from PBMCs. Receptor source: a woman aged 60-70 years in good health, CMV-negative, and a related stem cell transplant donor.

This clone has ten or more counts. V is TRBV28 and J is TRBJ2-1; 9 bases match TRBD1. Germline V CDR1 and CDR2: MDHEN, SYDVKM. The CDR3 runs to 15 residues. J was trimmed by 9 bases and V by 1 base; bases with no gene match: 7. The CDR3 DNA is TGTGCCAGCAGTTTATCGGGACAGGGACGTGGTGAGCAGTTCTTC. Protein sequence: CASSLSGQGRGEQFF.

This clone appeared a few times. The chain joins TRBV6-6 to TRBJ2-2, with a tentative D call TRBD1 (7 bases). With 3 bases removed from V and 2 bases from J, the gap between germline ends came to 13 bases. Germline lookup yields CDR1 MNHNY and CDR2 SVGAGI (reference sequence). The CDR3 runs 16 residues. The DNA for the CDR3 is TGTGCCAGCAGTTATGGGGGGACAGCTAACACCGGGGAGCTGTTTTTT. Protein sequence: CASSYGGTANTGELFF.

This clone was recorded many times. The chain combines TRBV2 with TRBJ2-2, with TRBD1 as a possible D gene (5 bases). This CDR3 has 15 amino acids. V was trimmed by 8 bases and J by 2 bases, leaving 15 bases between them. The V gene's germline CDR1 is SNHLY and CDR2 FYNNEI. This CDR3 is CASARQGSNTGELFF. The CDR3 coding sequence is TGTGCCAGCGCCCGGCAGGGCTCAAACACCGGGGAGCTGTTTTTT.

In its sample, this clone was seen many times. It differs at one base from a far larger clone, so likely a read error. The chain carries TRBV7-8 and TRBJ1-1; D uncertain. Germline loops: CDR1 SGHVS, CDR2 FQNEAQ. The CDR3 length is 13 residues. The germline V and J ends were trimmed by 2 bases and 1 base, with 5 bases remaining between them. The CDR3 is CASSLNGNTEAFF. For the CDR3, the DNA is TGTGCCAGCAGCTTAAACGGGAACACTGAAGCTTTCTTT.

This clone occurred many times. The chain joins TRBV4-1 to TRBJ2-3, with D perhaps TRBD1 (6 bases). Per the germline V gene, CDR1 is MGHRA and CDR2 is YSYEKL. V was shortened by 0 bases and J by 3 bases, with 10 bases between the two germline ends. There are 15 residues in the CDR3. CDR3 residues: CASSQDPGTTDTQYF. The CDR3 bases are TGCGCCAGCAGCCAAGATCCGGGGACAACAGATACGCAGTATTTT.

The rearrangement links TRBV5-1 to TRBJ2-2, with 9 bases that match TRBD1. In germline, CDR1 is SGHRS, CDR2 YFSETQ. J lost 7 bases, V lost 4 bases, and 8 bases had no gene match. The CDR3 length is 15 residues. The CDR3 sequence is CASSPTDRGSGELFF. Here the CDR3 DNA reads TGCGCCAGCAGCCCCACGGACAGGGGTAGCGGGGAGCTGTTTTTT.

This clone was observed at least ten times. The gene calls are TRBV5-4 and TRBJ1-6; tentative D call: TRBD1 (5 bases). From germline, CDR1 is SGHNT and CDR2 YYREEE (reference sequence). V was trimmed by 1 base and J by 13 bases, leaving 18 bases between them. There are 15 residues in the CDR3. This CDR3 reads CASSLRTPEGRPLHF. The CDR3 DNA follows: TGTGCCAGCAGCTTGAGGACACCTGAGGGGAGGCCCCTCCACTTT.

This clone was counted between two and nine times. The chain uses TRBV15 and TRBJ2-3; D uncertain. This CDR3 has 15 amino acids. The germline CDR1 and CDR2 sequences are LNHNV and YYDKDF (reference sequence). Trimming cost V 0 bases and J 0 bases, with 7 bases left between them. CDR3 sequence (DNA): TGTGCCACCAGCAGAGAGAGGTCTAGCACAGATACGCAGTATTTT. It translates to CATSRERSSTDTQYF.

The V gene is TRBV15, the J gene TRBJ1-1; D may be TRBD1 (6 bases). CDR1 LNHNV and CDR2 YYDKDF come from the germline V gene (reference sequence). The CDR3 contains 15 residues. The V and J ends lost 5 bases and 1 base respectively, with 14 bases between them. The CDR3 here is CATSSTGSGNTEAFF. CDR3 DNA sequence: TGTGCCACCAGCTCTACAGGGAGCGGGAACACTGAAGCTTTCTTT.

This clone was counted many times. The gene calls are TRBV19 and TRBJ2-3; 13 positions match TRBD2. The CDR3 is made up of 17 amino acids. Trimming took 2 bases from V and 5 from J; bases not matched to a gene: 7. Germline CDR1 and CDR2: LNHDA and SQIVND (reference sequence). The CDR3 DNA reads TGTGCCAGTAGTATAAAAGGACTAGCGGGAGTAGGAGATACGCAGTATTTT. This codes for CASSIKGLAGVGDTQYF. The full variable domain, in which reference TRBV19 and TRBJ2-3 provide the parts outside the CDR3, is DGGITQSPKYLFRKEGQNVTLSCEQNLNHDAMYWYRQDPGQGLRLIYYSQIVNDFQKGDIAEGYSVSREKKESFPLTVTSAQKNPTAFYLCASSIKGLAGVGDTQYFGPGTRLTVL.

The chain employs TRBV15 and TRBJ2-3, with 9 bases matching TRBD1. Trimming removed 6 bases from V and 1 base from J; junction bases left unmatched: 8. This CDR3 comprises 16 residues. CDR1 is LNHNV, CDR2 YYDKDF, per germline (reference sequence). DNA of the CDR3: TGTGCCACCAGAAAGATACAGGGGGCTGGCACAGATACGCAGTATTTT. Its translation: CATRKIQGAGTDTQYF.

This clone has only a few counts. The rearrangement uses TRBV11-2 and TRBJ1-2; 9 bases fit TRBD1. Trimming at V came to 5 bases and at J to 8 bases, leaving 9 bases not matched to a gene. The CDR3 spans 14 residues. Germline V lookup: CDR1 SGHAT, CDR2 FQNNGV. In nucleotides, the CDR3 is TGTGCCAGCAGCCCACAGGGGGCTGGTTCGGGCTACACCTTC. Translating gives CASSPQGAGSGYTF.

This clone has ten or more counts. The chain couples TRBV6-6 to TRBJ1-1, with TRBD1 identical over 10 bases. The V and J ends lost 6 bases and 5 bases, in that order; junction bases with no gene match: 3. This CDR3 has 13 residues. Per germline, CDR1 MNHNY and CDR2 SVGAGI (reference sequence). CDR3 sequence: CASSRQGATEAFF. In nucleotides, the CDR3 is TGTGCCAGCAGCAGACAGGGGGCAACTGAAGCTTTCTTT.

This clone was seen ten or more times. This chain uses TRBV2 with TRBJ2-7; D might be TRBD2 (5 bases). This CDR3 has 14 residues. Germline V lookup: CDR1 SNHLY, CDR2 FYNNEI. The V gene lost 6 bases and the J gene lost 1 base, with 13 bases spanning the gap. The CDR3 protein is CASRVLTKSYEQYF. CDR3 sequence (DNA): TGTGCCAGCAGGGTCCTGACTAAATCCTACGAGCAGTACTTC. The complete variable domain, with remaining parts taken from reference TRBV2 and TRBJ2-7, reads EPEVTQTPSHQVTQMGQEVILRCVPISNHLYFYWYRQILGQKVEFLVSFYNNEISEKSEIFDDQFSVERPDGSNFTLKIRSTKLEDSAMYFCASRVLTKSYEQYFGPGTRLTVT.

This clone was counted a few times. The rearrangement joins TRBV5-1 to TRBJ2-1; 13 bases agree with TRBD2. The CDR3 loop spans 14 amino acids. Germline V gene lookup returns CDR1 SGHRS and CDR2 YFSETQ. Trimming took 9 bases from V and 9 from J; bases not matched to a gene: 9. The CDR3 region is CATQTSGGAGEQFF. In DNA, the CDR3 is TGCGCCACCCAAACTAGCGGGGGGGCCGGTGAGCAGTTCTTC.

This clone was seen repeatedly, ten times or more. The CDR3 loop is CASSTRITDTQYF. The CDR3, as DNA: TGTGCCAGTAGTACCCGTATCACAGATACGCAGTATTTT. J is TRBJ2-3 and V is TRBV19; D remains ambiguous. V lost 4 bases and J lost 2, with 7 bases in between. The CDR3 covers 13 residues. CDR1 and CDR2 from the germline V gene are LNHDA and SQIVND (reference sequence).

The table lists this clone with a few counts. This chain joins TRBV9 and TRBJ2-3; a weak D match, TRBD2 (5 bases). V was shortened by 4 bases and J by 2 bases, with 14 bases between the two germline ends. Per the germline V gene, CDR1 is SGDLS and CDR2 is YYNGEE. The CDR3 runs 15 residues. CDR3 in amino acids: CASSRSSTNTDTQYF. In DNA form, the CDR3 reads TGTGCCAGCAGCCGCTCTAGCACTAACACAGATACGCAGTATTTT.

V usage is TRBV7-2 and J usage is TRBJ2-2; D is undetermined. V lost 1 base and J 11 bases, leaving 11 bases between the germline ends. Per germline, CDR1 SGHTA and CDR2 FQGNSA. The CDR3 sequence is 13 residues long. The CDR3 sequence: CASSLVAPSELFF. DNA of the CDR3: TGTGCCAGCAGCTTAGTTGCCCCTAGTGAGCTGTTTTTT.

The chain has TRBV5-1 and TRBJ2-5; 10 bases are shared with TRBD2. Trimming removed 4 bases from V and 3 bases from J; junction bases left unmatched: 9. CDR3 length: 16 residues. CDR1 and CDR2 from the germline V gene are SGHRS and YFSETQ. The CDR3 nucleotides are TGCGCCAGCAGCCCGGGAGCGGGGGGGCCGGAAGAGACCCAGTACTTC. Translation gives CASSPGAGGPEETQYF. The full variable domain, rest sourced from reference TRBV5-1 and TRBJ2-5, is KAGVTQTPRYLIKTRGQQVTLSCSPISGHRSVSWYQQTPGQGLQFLFEYFSETQRNKGNFPGRFSGRQFSNSRSEMNVSTLELGDSALYLCASSPGAGGPEETQYFGPGTRLLVL.

This clone appeared many times. The chain has TRBV19 and TRBJ1-1, with D perhaps matching TRBD1 (5 bases). This CDR3 comprises 13 residues. Trimming stripped 8 bases from V and 7 bases from J, with 17 bases between. From germline, CDR1 is LNHDA and CDR2 SQIVND (reference sequence). The CDR3 nucleotides read TGTGCCAGTGCTGTTCAGGGCGTAGGTGAAGCTTTCTTT. Residues: CASAVQGVGEAFF.